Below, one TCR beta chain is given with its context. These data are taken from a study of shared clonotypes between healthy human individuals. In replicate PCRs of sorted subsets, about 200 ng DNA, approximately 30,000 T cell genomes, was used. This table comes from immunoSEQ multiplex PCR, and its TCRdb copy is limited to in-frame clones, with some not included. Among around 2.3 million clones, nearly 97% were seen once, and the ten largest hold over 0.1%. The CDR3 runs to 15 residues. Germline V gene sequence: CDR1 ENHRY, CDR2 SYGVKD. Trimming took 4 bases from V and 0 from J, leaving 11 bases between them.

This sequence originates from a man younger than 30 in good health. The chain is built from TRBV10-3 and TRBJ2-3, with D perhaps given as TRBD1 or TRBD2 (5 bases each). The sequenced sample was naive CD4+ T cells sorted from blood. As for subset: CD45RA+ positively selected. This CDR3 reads CAISARDGSTDTQYF. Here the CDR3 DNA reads TGTGCCATCAGTGCAAGGGACGGAAGCACAGATACGCAGTATTTT.